This TCR beta chain was identified in a study of blood T cell repertoires in COVID-19. Data came from immunoSEQ multiplex PCR; TCRdb stores just in-frame clones and leaves some out. This sample carries 300,000 to 400,000 clones, 83% of them seen once, and the ten largest clones take 2.5% to 3%. In germline, CDR1 is MNHEY, CDR2 SVGEGT. The CDR3 has 16 residues. Losses at the gene ends were 2 bases for V and 6 bases for J; bases not matched to a gene: 11. The sequencing input was peripheral blood. The chain uses TRBV6-2 or TRBV6-3 and TRBJ1-2; 8 bases map to TRBD1. This clonotype originated in a man between 25 and 39 years old with active or convalescent COVID-19. The CDR3 region has the DNA TGTGCCAGCAGTTACGGTAGGACAGGGAAAATGGATGGCTACACCTTC. This encodes CASSYGRTGKMDGYTF.